This T cell receptor beta chain appears in the sequencing data of a study of blood T cell repertoires in COVID-19. V was pared by 10 bases and J by 5 bases, with 26 bases between. The CDR3 runs 16 residues. In germline, CDR1 is MDHEN, CDR2 SYDVKM. Sequencing was performed with immunoSEQ multiplex PCR; in TCRdb, only in-frame clones are kept and a portion is missing. The sample has 200,000 to 250,000 clones, approximately 80% seen once. The receptor was derived from a woman over 75 with active or convalescent COVID-19. The sequencing sample was made of peripheral blood. This chain uses TRBV28 with TRBJ2-5; the D gene is possibly TRBD2 (6 bases). DNA for the CDR3: TGTGCCACCCCTCGGTCGGCGGAGGGGCCGCCGGAGACCCAGTACTTC. Amino acids: CATPRSAEGPPETQYF.